There are many counts of the clone carrying this T cell receptor beta chain. TCRdb independently ran MiXCR on the 5' RACE reads; one entry per CDR3 protein. Of some 62,000 distinct CDR3 sequences in the sample, about 20% were seen once. The germline V gene has CDR1 MDHEN and CDR2 SYDVKM. Trimming cost V 5 bases and J 6 bases; bases outside gene matches: 2. The CDR3 spans 12 residues. This rearrangement joins TRBV28 to TRBJ1-1; 8 nucleotides align to TRBD1. Material: memory CD4+ T cells sorted from a lymph node. As for subset: memory CD4+ T cells, CD4+CD45RO+CD25-. This clonotype was sampled from a female donor with breast cancer. The CDR3 region has the DNA TGTGCCAGCAGTCAGACAGGGGCTGAAGCTTTCTTT. This translates into CASSQTGAEAFF.